This T cell receptor beta chain came from a study of STAT3 mutations in large granular lymphocyte leukemia. Overall study context: Roughly half the longitudinally sequenced T-LGLL patients had canonical STAT3 mutations. Over half of T-LGLL patients had one or more immunosuppressive regimens.

The length of the CDR3 is 12 residues. The V end lost 5 bases, the J end lost 2 bases, and 7 bases lay between the germline ends. Germline loops: CDR1 ENHRY, CDR2 SYGVKD. The table came from immunoSEQ multiplex PCR; TCRdb's copy has only in-frame clones and leaves some out. The sample has more than 9,500 clones; about 75% are singletons. Whole-study findings and limits: Every T-cell large granular lymphocyte leukemia patient had at least one immunodominant TCR beta clonotype. Persisting codominant clonotypes may have hidden a small pathogenic clone.

Turning to this clone: Its antigen is not identified.

V gene TRBV10-3 combines with J gene TRBJ2-7; D uncertain. Sample: peripheral blood mononuclear cells. The sequence derives from a man aged 60 to 75 with T-cell large granular lymphocyte leukemia. Some clones in this sample may be carry-over from other donors' samples. The CDR3 DNA reads TGTGCCATCAGTCCCGATCCCTACGAGCAGTACTTC. This sequence encodes CAISPDPYEQYF.